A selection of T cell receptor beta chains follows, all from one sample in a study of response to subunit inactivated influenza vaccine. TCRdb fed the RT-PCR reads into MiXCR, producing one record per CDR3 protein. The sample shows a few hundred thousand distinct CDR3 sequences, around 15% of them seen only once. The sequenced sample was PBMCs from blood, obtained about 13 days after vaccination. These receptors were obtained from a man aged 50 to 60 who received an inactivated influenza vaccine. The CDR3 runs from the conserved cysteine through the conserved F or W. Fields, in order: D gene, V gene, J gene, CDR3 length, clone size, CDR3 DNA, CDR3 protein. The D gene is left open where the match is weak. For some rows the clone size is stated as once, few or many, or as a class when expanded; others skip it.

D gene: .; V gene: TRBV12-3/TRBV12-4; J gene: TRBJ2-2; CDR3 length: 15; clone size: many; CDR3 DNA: TGTGCCAGCAGTTTCGCGGGGACGAACACCGGGGAGCTGTTTTTT; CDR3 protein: CASSFAGTNTGELFF
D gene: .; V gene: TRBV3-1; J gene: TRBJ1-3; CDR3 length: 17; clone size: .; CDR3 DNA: TGTGCCAGCAGCTATGGAGGGCGCCTTAACTCTGGAGACACCATATATTTT; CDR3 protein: CASSYGGRLNSGDTIYF
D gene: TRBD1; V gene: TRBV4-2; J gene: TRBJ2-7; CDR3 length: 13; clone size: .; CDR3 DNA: TGTGCCAGCAGCTCGGACAGGGGTTTCGAGCAGTACTTC; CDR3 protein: CASSSDRGFEQYF
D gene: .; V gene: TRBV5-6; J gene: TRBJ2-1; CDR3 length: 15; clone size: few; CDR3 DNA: TGTGCCAGCAGCTTGGTGGTACTGAAGGATGGTGAGCAGTTCTTC; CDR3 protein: CASSLVVLKDGEQFF
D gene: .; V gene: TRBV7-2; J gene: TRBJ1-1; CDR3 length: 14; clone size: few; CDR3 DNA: TGTGCCAGCAGCTCCTCCGGCACGAACACTGAAGCTTTCTTT; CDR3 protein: CASSSSGTNTEAFF
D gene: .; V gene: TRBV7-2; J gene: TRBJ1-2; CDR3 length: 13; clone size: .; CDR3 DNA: TGTGCCAGCAGCGAACGACAACGATATGGCTACACCTTC; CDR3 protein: CASSERQRYGYTF
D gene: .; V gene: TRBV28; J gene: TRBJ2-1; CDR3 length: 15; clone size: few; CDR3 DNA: TGTGCCAGCAGTTTACCGGGCCTCCAAAACTATGAGCAGTTCTTC; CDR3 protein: CASSLPGLQNYEQFF
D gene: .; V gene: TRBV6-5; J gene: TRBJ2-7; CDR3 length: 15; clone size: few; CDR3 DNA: TGTGCCAGCAGTTACCCTCGAGAGGGGTCTTACGAGCAGTACTTC; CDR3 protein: CASSYPREGSYEQYF
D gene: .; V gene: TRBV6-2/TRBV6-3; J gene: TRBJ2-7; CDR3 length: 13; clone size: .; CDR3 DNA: TGTGCCAGCACGGACTTACCAACCTACGAGCAGTACTTC; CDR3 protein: CASTDLPTYEQYF
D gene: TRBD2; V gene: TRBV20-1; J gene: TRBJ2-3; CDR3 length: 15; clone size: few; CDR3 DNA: TGCAGTGCGATCTCCCCGGGACTAGCGACAGATACGCAGTATTTT; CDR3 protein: CSAISPGLATDTQYF
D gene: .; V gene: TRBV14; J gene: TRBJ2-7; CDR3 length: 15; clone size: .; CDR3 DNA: TGTGCCAGCAGCTATGCCGGGACACGGACCTACGAGCAGTACTTC; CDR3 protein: CASSYAGTRTYEQYF
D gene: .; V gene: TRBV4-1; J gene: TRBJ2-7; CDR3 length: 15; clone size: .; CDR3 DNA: TGCGCCAGCAGCCAGGGGCCAGACAGCACCTACGAGCAGTACTTC; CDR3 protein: CASSQGPDSTYEQYF
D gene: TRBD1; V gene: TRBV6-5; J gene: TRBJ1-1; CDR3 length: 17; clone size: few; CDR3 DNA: TGTGCCAGCAGTTACACCTTCCCGGGACAGGCTAACACTGAAGCTTTCTTT; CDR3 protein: CASSYTFPGQANTEAFF
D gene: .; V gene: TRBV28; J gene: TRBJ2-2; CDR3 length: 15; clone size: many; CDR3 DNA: TGTGCCAGCAGTTTAACGGGGGGCGCGGCCGGGGAGCTGTTTTTT; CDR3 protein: CASSLTGGAAGELFF
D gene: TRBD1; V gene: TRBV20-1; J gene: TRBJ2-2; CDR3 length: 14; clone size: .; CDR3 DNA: TGCAGTGCTAGCCGGACAGGGGGTTCCGGGGAGCTGTTTTTT; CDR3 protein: CSASRTGGSGELFF
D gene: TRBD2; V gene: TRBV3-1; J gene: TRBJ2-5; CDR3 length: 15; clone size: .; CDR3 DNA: TGTGCCAGCAGCGTTCCTAGCGGGGGTCGGGAGACCCAGTACTTC; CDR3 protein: CASSVPSGGRETQYF
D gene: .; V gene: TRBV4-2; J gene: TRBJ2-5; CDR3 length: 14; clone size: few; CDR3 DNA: TGTGCCAGCAGCCAAGAATCCAGGCCGGAGACCCAGTACTTC; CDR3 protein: CASSQESRPETQYF
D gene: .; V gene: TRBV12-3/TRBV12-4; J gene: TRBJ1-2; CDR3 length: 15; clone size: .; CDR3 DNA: TGTGCCAGCAGTTTTTGGTCCGGTATTAACTATGGCTACACCTTC; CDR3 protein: CASSFWSGINYGYTF
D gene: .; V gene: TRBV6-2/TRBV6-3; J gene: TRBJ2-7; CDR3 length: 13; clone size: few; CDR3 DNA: TGTGCCAGCAGTCGACAGGCCTGGATAGAGCAGTACTTC; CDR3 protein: CASSRQAWIEQYF
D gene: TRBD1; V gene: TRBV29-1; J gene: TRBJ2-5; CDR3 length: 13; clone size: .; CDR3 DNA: TGCAGCGTTTTCCCGACAGGGCGGGAGACCCAGTACTTC; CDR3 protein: CSVFPTGRETQYF
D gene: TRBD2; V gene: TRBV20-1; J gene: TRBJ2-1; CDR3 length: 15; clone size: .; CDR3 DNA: TGCAGTGCTAGGGGACGATGGAGCGGGAGTGGCGAGCAGTTCTTC; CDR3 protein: CSARGRWSGSGEQFF
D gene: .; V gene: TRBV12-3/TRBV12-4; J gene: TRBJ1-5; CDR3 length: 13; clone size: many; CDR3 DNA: TGTGCCAGCAGCTTGACGAGCAATCAGCCCCAGCATTTT; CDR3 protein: CASSLTSNQPQHF
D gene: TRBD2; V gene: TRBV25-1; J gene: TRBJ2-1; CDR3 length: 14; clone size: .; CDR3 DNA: TGTGCCAGCCTGGGGACTACCAACTACAATGAGCAGTTCTTC; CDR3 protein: CASLGTTNYNEQFF
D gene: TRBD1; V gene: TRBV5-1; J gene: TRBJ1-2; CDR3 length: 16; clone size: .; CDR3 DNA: TGCGCCAGCAGCTTGGCGGTTGACAGGGGAGGACCTGGCTACACCTTC; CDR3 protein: CASSLAVDRGGPGYTF
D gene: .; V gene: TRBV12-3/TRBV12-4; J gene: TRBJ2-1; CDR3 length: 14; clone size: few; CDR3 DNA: TGTGCCAGCAGTTTAGGGGCAGGGTCCAATGAGCAGTTCTTC; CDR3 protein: CASSLGAGSNEQFF
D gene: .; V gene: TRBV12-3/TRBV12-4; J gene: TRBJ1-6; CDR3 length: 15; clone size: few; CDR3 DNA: TGTGCCAGCAGTTTAGCGTCCGGATTCAATTCACCCCTCCACTTT; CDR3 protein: CASSLASGFNSPLHF
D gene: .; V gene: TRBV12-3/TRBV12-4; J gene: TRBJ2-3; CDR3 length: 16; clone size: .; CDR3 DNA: TGTACCAGCAGTCCCCGGGGCCACATCAGCACAGATACGCAGTATTTT; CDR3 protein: CTSSPRGHISTDTQYF
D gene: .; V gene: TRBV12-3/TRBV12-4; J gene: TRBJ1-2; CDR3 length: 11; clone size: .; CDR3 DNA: TGTGCCAGCAGTTTAGCGAAGAAGGCGGACTTC; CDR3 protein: CASSLAKKADF
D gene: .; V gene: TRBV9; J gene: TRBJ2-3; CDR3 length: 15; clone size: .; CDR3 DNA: TGTGCCAGCAGCTCGTCGGGGATGCGCACAGATACGCAGTATTTT; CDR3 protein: CASSSSGMRTDTQYF
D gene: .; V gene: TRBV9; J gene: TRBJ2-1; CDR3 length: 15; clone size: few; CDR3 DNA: TGTGCCAGCAGCGTAGAGGGTGATCCCTCCAATGAGCAGTTCTTC; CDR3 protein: CASSVEGDPSNEQFF
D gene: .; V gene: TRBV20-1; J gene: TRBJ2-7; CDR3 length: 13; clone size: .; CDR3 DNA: TGCAGTGCTAGCCCCCCAGGCCACTACGAGCAGTACTTC; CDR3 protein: CSASPPGHYEQYF
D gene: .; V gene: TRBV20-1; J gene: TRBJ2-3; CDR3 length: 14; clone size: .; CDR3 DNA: TGCAGTGCTATAAAGTCTAGAAGCACAGATACGCAGTATTTT; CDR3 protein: CSAIKSRSTDTQYF
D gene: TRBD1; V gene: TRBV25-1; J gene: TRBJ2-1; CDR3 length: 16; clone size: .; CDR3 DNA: TGTGCCAGCAGTGATTCCGGGACAGCACTTTACAATGAGCAGTTCTTC; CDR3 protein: CASSDSGTALYNEQFF
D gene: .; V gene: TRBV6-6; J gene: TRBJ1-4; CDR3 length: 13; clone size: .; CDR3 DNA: TGTGCCAGCAGTTACGTCGGTAATGAAAAACTGTTTTTT; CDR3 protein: CASSYVGNEKLFF
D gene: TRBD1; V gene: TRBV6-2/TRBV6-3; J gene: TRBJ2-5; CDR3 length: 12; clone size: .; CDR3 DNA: TGTGCCAGCCAGGGACAGGCCGAGACCCAGTACTTC; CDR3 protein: CASQGQAETQYF
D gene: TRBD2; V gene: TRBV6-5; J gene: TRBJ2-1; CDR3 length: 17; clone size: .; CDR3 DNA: TGTGCCAGCAGTTACTCGATACTAGCGAAAAGCTACAATGAGCAGTTCTTC; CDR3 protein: CASSYSILAKSYNEQFF
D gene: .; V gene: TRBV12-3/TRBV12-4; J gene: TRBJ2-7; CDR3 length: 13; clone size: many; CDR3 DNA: TGTGCCAGCAGTTTTGGGCCGCCCTACGAGCAGTACTTC; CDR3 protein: CASSFGPPYEQYF
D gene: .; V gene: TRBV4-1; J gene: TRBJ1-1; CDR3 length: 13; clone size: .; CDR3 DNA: TGCGCCAGCAGCCCCAGGGACAACACTGAAGCTTTCTTT; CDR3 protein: CASSPRDNTEAFF
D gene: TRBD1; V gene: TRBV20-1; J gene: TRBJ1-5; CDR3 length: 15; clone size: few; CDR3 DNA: TGCAGTGCTTTCGGGCGGACAGGGGCTTTTCAGCCCCAGCATTTT; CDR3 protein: CSAFGRTGAFQPQHF
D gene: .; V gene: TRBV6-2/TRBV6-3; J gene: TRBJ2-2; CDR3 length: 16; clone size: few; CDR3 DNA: TGTGCCAGCAGTCGCCACGGGGCCCCGTACACCGGGGAGCTGTTTTTT; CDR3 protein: CASSRHGAPYTGELFF
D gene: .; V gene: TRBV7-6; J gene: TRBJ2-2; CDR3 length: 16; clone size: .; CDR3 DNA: TGTGCCAGCAGCTTGGAAACAGCCGCGAACACCGGGGAGCTGTTTTTT; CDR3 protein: CASSLETAANTGELFF
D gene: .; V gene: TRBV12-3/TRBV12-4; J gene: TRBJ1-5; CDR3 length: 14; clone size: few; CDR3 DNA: TGTGCCAGCACCCACACCGCCGAGGATCAGCCCCAGCATTTT; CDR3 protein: CASTHTAEDQPQHF
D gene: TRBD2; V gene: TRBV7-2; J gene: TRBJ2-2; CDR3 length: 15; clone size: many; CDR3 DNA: TGTGCCAGCAGCCCCCTAGCGGGAGTCACCGGGGAGCTGTTTTTT; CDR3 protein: CASSPLAGVTGELFF
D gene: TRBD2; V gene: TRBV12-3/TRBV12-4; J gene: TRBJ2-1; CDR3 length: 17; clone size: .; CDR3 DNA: TGTGCCAGCAGTTTGATTCCGGGGATAGCGGGGTATGGAGAGCAGTTCTTC; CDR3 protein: CASSLIPGIAGYGEQFF
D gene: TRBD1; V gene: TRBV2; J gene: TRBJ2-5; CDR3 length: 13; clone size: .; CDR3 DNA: TGTGCCCTCTACAGGGGGCCTCAAGAGACCCAGTACTTC; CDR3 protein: CALYRGPQETQYF
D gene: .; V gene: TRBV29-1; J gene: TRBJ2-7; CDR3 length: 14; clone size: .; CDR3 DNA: TGCAGCGTTGAAGATCGGGACACCCCCTACGAGCAGTACTTC; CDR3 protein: CSVEDRDTPYEQYF